The 10 T cell receptor beta chains presented below share a single source sample, sequenced in a study of CD8 T cells in ankylosing spondylitis. From the 5' RACE reads, TCRdb called clonotypes with MiXCR, one entry per CDR3 protein. The sample has about 160,000 distinct CDR3 sequences, 8.5% to 10% seen once. The specimen sequenced was blood, either unsorted or a sorted T cell fraction (not recorded which). These receptors were obtained from a female donor with ankylosing spondylitis or in good health (not recorded which).

This clonotype was detected only a few times. The chain's CDR3 is CASSEGGERETQYF. CDR3 nucleotides: TGTGCCAGCAGTGAAGGCGGGGAGCGCGAGACCCAGTACTTC. This rearrangement joins TRBV6-1 to TRBJ2-5; the D gene is possibly TRBD2 (6 bases). Trimming cost V 1 base and J 5 bases, with 11 bases left between them. The CDR3 runs 14 residues. Germline loops: CDR1 MNHNS, CDR2 SASEGT.

The rearrangement joins TRBV11-2 to TRBJ2-5; 7 bases align to TRBD1. CDR3 size: 19 residues. CDR1 is SGHAT, CDR2 FQNNGV, per germline. The V and J ends lost 5 bases and 7 bases, in that order; junction bases with no gene match: 25. CDR3 bases: TGTGCCAGCAGCCCAGACAGGGTCCGGAGGACTCGCCCCATGGGGACCCAGTACTTC. Encoded protein: CASSPDRVRRTRPMGTQYF.

This clonotype was detected only a few times. The chain recombines TRBV20-1 with TRBJ1-3; D ambiguous. The CDR3 runs 12 residues. V was clipped by 6 bases and J by 2 bases, with 8 bases between them. From germline, CDR1 is DFQATT and CDR2 SNEGSKA (reference sequence). CDR3: CSATDAGNTIYF. CDR3 DNA: TGCAGTGCCACGGACGCTGGAAACACCATATATTTT.

The rearrangement uses TRBV7-9 and TRBJ2-7; TRBD1 might be the D (5 bases). The CDR3 extends over 14 amino acids. V lost 1 base to trimming and J lost 6 bases, with 13 bases between them. Germline V gene lookup returns CDR1 SEHNR and CDR2 FQNEAQ (reference sequence). CDR3 DNA: TGTGCCAGCAGCTTAGGGCAGGGCGTTGGCGAGCAGTACTTC. Amino acids: CASSLGQGVGEQYF.

V usage is TRBV5-6 and J usage is TRBJ2-1, with 10 nucleotides matching TRBD2. V lost 5 bases to trimming and J lost 4 bases; unmatched junction nucleotides: 6. Germline values: CDR1 SGHDT, CDR2 YYEEEE. The CDR3 is made up of 15 amino acids. Here the CDR3 reads CASRPSGSEYNEQFF. CDR3 in DNA: TGTGCCAGCAGACCTAGCGGGAGTGAATACAATGAGCAGTTCTTC.

This clonotype has just a few counts. V and J are TRBV27 and TRBJ1-1; a possible D gene is TRBD1 (5 bases). Trimming removed 1 base at V and 7 bases at J, with 13 bases between. This CDR3 region has 14 residues. CDR1 is MNHEY, CDR2 SMNVEV, per germline (reference sequence). CDR3 amino acids: CASSLYGTEHEAFF. For the CDR3, the DNA is TGTGCCAGCAGTTTATATGGGACGGAACATGAAGCTTTCTTT.

At least ten counts were recorded for this clonotype. The chain carries TRBV4-2 and TRBJ2-5; the D is unclear. The CDR3 has 13 amino acids. Germline V gene lookup returns CDR1 LGHNA and CDR2 YNFKEQ. V was clipped by 1 base and J by 9 bases, with 12 bases between them. The CDR3 spells CASSQARSSSQYF. The CDR3 region has the DNA TGTGCCAGCAGCCAAGCAAGGTCATCGTCCCAGTACTTC.

The J gene is TRBJ2-3, the V gene TRBV5-5; 13 nucleotides agree with TRBD2. V shed 4 bases, J shed 7 bases, and the junction held 6 bases outside the gene matches. CDR3 length: 15 residues. Germline V lookup: CDR1 SGHKS, CDR2 YYEKEE (reference sequence). The CDR3 DNA is TGTGCCAGCAGCCCCAGCGGGACTAGCGGGAATACGCAGTATTTT. It encodes CASSPSGTSGNTQYF.

The table lists this clonotype with a few counts. This rearrangement joins TRBV19 to TRBJ2-1; 9 bases line up with TRBD1. The V gene end was trimmed by 0 bases and the J gene end by 5 bases; junction bases not matched to a gene: 8. The CDR3 is made up of 17 amino acids. Germline CDR1 reads LNHDA; CDR2 reads SQIVND (reference sequence). CDR3 DNA sequence: TGTGCCAGTAGTATAGATCAGGGGGACAGGGACGACAATGAGCAGTTCTTC. Protein product: CASSIDQGDRDDNEQFF. Together with reference TRBV19 and TRBJ2-1, the CDR3 gives the full variable domain: DGGITQSPKYLFRKEGQNVTLSCEQNLNHDAMYWYRQDPGQGLRLIYYSQIVNDFQKGDIAEGYSVSREKKESFPLTVTSAQKNPTAFYLCASSIDQGDRDDNEQFFGPGTRLTVL.

This clonotype was detected many times. This rearrangement joins TRBV11-2 to TRBJ2-1; perhaps TRBD2 as D (6 bases). Germline V gene data show CDR1 as SGHAT and CDR2 as FQNNGV. Between the trimmed V and J ends, which lost 5 bases and 6 bases, there was a span of 20 bases. The CDR3 length is 16 residues. This CDR3 is CASSPPERVRGNEQFF. In nucleotides, the CDR3 is TGTGCCAGCAGCCCCCCTGAGCGGGTGAGGGGCAATGAGCAGTTCTTC.